This T cell receptor (beta chain) was captured in a study of OX40 agonist ivuxolimab in advanced cancers. Turning to the overall study: Ivuxolimab was a fully human IgG2 agonistic monoclonal antibody targeting the costimulatory receptor OX40 (CD134). Intravenous ivuxolimab was administered to patients every 2 weeks at six dose levels: 0.01, 0.1, 0.3, 1.5, 3 and 10 mg/kg. Among the roughly 50 dose-escalation patients, 19 had hepatocellular carcinoma, approximately 15 melanoma, 9 renal cell carcinoma and 9 head and neck cancer. A male proportion of 82.7% and a mean age of approximately 58 years, ranging from about 23 to 79, were recorded for the dose-escalation cohort. Patients were allowed to have had prior anti-PD-1, anti-PD-L1 or anti-CTLA-4 therapy, and around two fifths of the dose-escalation patients had been treated with checkpoint inhibitors. Partial responses occurred in three dose-escalation patients, of whom one had hepatocellular carcinoma and two had cutaneous melanoma. The purpose of peripheral TCRbeta sequencing was to test whether ivuxolimab changed TCR sequence diversity and led to clonal T-cell expansion. The paper reports the monotherapy dose-escalation portion (N of about 47 patients) of the phase I ivuxolimab trial.

Broader findings and caveats from the paper: Partial responders in the 0.1-3.0 mg/kg groups had among the lowest normalized peripheral clonal expansion, especially among CD8+ T cells. Low levels of normalized T-cell clonal expansion were also seen in some patients who did not respond. At doses of 0.1 to 3.0 mg/kg, clonal expansion of both CD4+ and CD8+ blood T cells was observed from baseline to week 6. The antigen specificity of the clonally expanded peripheral T cells was not determined. On average, CD8+ T cells showed more expanded clones than CD4+ T cells after ivuxolimab.

Patients with a history of autoimmune disease or receiving systemic immunosuppression were excluded from the trial. In every dose cohort, peripheral blood was drawn for TCR sequencing at baseline, cycle 4 day 1, and cycle 7 day 1. The samples were taken from a phase I, first-in-human, multicenter, open-label dose-escalation trial of ivuxolimab. Adults with locally advanced or metastatic head and neck squamous cell, hepatocellular, melanoma or renal cell carcinoma were enrolled in the trial. Before TCR sequencing, CD4+ and CD8+ T cells were separately sorted from peripheral blood. Of note for this clone: The antigen it recognizes is unknown. One base away there is no much larger clone; base qualities are not given.

To sequence the TCRbeta CDR3 region, genomic DNA was isolated from the sorted cells. TCRbeta CDR3 regions were sequenced using the immunoSEQ Assay. TCRdb took this table from immuneACCESS and kept in-frame rearrangements with V and J called. Such tables lack part of the clones; where checked against another copy, unresolved V genes explain under half of the gap, and the rest is unexplained. In this sample the table shows under 50,000 clones, roughly 86% of which occur a single time. The ten largest clones represent over 0.3% of the sample. Relative to germline, V is missing 5 bases and J is missing 4 bases, with 10 bases of the junction outside any gene match. Looking up the germline V gene (reference sequence) yields CDR1 LNHDA and CDR2 SQIVND. The CDR3 runs 16 residues from the cysteine to the phenylalanine. The CDR3 DNA has 48 bases and is translated from base 1.

Sequenced here: CD4+ or CD8+ T cells sorted from blood, sampled in a trial of the OX40 agonist ivuxolimab. This clonotype was obtained from an adult with an advanced solid tumor such as melanoma, head and neck, liver or kidney cancer. Recombination connected TRBV19 to TRBJ1-3; 8 central nucleotides agree with TRBD1. CDR3 region: CASSPRTGRSGNTIYF. The DNA is TGTGCCAGTAGTCCTCGGACAGGGCGCTCCGGAAACACCATATATTTT.